This T cell receptor beta chain is from a study of T cells in Graves' hyperthyroidism and ophthalmopathy. This clonotype was counted ten times or more. The target antigen is unknown. It was RNA transcripts that yielded the amplified TCR beta CDR3 regions. HTBI primers were employed in a first-round RT-PCR of the TCR CDR3. From the multiplex PCR reads, TCRdb called clonotypes with MiXCR, one entry per CDR3 protein. This table holds 250,000 to 300,000 distinct CDR3 sequences, 15% to 20% found once. General observations from the study: In the blood, most expanded thyroid clonotypes above 0.001 appeared as well. Classification by a 13 V-J model distinguished ophthalmopathy from stable hyperthyroidism.

In germline, CDR1 is SGDLS, CDR2 YYNGEE. This CDR3 has 15 residues. The ends were cut back, 3 bases at V and 0 bases at J, with 12 bases in the middle. Sequenced input: blood. This rearrangement joins TRBV9 to TRBJ1-1, with D perhaps matching TRBD1 (5 bases). The clonotype comes from a woman aged 55-69 years with Graves' ophthalmopathy. The CDR3 loop is CASSETGNMNTEAFF. Here the CDR3 DNA reads TGTGCCAGCAGCGAAACAGGAAACATGAACACTGAAGCTTTCTTT. Supplemented by reference TRBV9 and TRBJ1-1, the full variable domain reads DSGVTQTPKHLITATGQRVTLRCSPRSGDLSVYWYQQSLDQGLQFLIQYYNGEERAKGNILERFSAQQFPDLHSELNLSSLELGDSALYFCASSETGNMNTEAFFGQGTRLTVV.